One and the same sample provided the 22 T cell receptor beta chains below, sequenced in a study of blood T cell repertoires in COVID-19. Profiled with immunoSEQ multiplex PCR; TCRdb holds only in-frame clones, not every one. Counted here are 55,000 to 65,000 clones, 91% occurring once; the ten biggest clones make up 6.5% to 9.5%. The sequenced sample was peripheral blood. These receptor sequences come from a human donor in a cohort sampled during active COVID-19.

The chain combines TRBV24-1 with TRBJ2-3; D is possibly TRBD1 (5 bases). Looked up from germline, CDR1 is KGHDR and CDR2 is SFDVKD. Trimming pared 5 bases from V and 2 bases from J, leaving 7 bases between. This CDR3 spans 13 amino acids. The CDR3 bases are TGTGCCACCAGTGTAGGGGTCACAGATACGCAGTATTTT. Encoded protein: CATSVGVTDTQYF.

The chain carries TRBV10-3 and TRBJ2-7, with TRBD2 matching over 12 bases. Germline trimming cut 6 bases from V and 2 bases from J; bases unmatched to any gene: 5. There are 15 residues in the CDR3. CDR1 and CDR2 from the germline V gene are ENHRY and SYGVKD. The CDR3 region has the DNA TGTGCCATCAGGAACCCTAGCGGGGGGGCCTACGAGCAGTACTTC. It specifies CAIRNPSGGAYEQYF.

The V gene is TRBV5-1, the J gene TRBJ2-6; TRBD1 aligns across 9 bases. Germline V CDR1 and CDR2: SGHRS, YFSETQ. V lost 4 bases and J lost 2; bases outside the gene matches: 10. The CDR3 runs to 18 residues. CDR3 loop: CASSPTGTGYPGANVLTF. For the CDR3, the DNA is TGCGCCAGCAGCCCAACCGGGACAGGGTACCCTGGGGCCAACGTCCTGACTTTC.

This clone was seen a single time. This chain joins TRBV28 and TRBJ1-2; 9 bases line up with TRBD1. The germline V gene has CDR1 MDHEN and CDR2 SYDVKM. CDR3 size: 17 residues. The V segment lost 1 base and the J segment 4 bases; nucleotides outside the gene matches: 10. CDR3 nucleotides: TGTGCCAGCAGTTTATCCACCGGGACAGGGAAGGGCTATGGCTACACCTTC. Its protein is CASSLSTGTGKGYGYTF.

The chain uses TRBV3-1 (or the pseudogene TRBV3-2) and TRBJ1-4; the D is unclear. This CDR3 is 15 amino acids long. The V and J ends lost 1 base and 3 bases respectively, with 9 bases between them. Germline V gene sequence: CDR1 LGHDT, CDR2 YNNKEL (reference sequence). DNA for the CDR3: TGTGCCAGCAGCCAAGGGGCCAGGTCTAATGAAAAACTGTTTTTT. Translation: CASSQGARSNEKLFF.

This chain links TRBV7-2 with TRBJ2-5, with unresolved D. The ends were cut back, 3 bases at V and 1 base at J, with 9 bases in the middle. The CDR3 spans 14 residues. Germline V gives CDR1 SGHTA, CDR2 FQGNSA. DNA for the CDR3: TGTGCCAGCAGCTTGGAGCGTTCCCAAGAGACCCAGTACTTC. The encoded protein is CASSLERSQETQYF.

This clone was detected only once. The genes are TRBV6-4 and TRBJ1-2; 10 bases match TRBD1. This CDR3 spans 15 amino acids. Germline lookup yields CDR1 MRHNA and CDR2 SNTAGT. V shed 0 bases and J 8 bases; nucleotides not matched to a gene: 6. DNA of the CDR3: TGTGCCAGCAGTGACTCGACAGGGGGCGCATTAGGCTACACCTTC. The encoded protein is CASSDSTGGALGYTF.

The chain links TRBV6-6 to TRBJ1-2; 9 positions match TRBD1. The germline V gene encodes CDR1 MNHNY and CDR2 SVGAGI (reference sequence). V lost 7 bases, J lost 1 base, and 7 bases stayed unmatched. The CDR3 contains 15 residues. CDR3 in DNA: TGTGCCAGCATTCCGGGACAGGGTCGTAACTATGGCTACACCTTC. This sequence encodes CASIPGQGRNYGYTF.

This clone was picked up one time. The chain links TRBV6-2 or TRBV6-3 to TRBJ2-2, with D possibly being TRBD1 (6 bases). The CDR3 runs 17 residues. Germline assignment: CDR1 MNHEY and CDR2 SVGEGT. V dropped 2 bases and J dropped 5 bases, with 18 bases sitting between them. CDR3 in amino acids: CASSYVAGRGETGELFF. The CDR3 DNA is TGTGCCAGCAGTTACGTAGCCGGCAGGGGAGAAACCGGGGAGCTGTTTTTT.

The CDR3 protein is CASSLYEFMNTEAFF. In DNA form, the CDR3 reads TGCGCCAGCAGCTTGTATGAGTTCATGAACACTGAAGCTTTCTTT. The chain uses TRBV5-1 and TRBJ1-1, with D unresolved. V was clipped by 1 base and J by 0 bases, with 10 bases between them. Per the germline V gene, CDR1 is SGHRS and CDR2 is YFSETQ. The CDR3 runs to 15 residues.

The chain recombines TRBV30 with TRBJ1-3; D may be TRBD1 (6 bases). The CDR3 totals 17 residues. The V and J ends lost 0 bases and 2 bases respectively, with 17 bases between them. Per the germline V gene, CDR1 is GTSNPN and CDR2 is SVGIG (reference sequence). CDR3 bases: TGTGCCTGGAGTGTACTGCTGCGGGGGGCGCCTGGAAACACCATATATTTT. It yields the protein CAWSVLLRGAPGNTIYF.

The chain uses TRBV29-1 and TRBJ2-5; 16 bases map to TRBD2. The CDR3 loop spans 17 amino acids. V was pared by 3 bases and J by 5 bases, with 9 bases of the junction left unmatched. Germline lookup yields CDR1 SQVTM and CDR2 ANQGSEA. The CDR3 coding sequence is TGCAGCGTTGATGGGACTAGCGGGGGGGCGAGACACGAGACCCAGTACTTC. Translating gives CSVDGTSGGARHETQYF. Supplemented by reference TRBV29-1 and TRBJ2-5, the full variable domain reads SAVISQKPSRDICQRGTSLTIQCQVDSQVTMMFWYRQQPGQSLTLIATANQGSEATYESGFVIDKFPISRPNLTFSTLTVSNMSPEDSSIYLCSVDGTSGGARHETQYFGPGTRLLVL.

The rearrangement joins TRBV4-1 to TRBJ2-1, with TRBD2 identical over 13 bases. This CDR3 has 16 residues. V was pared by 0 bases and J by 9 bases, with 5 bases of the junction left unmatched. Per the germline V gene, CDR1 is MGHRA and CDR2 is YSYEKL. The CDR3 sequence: CASSQDPGLAGFEQFF. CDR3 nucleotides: TGCGCCAGCAGCCAAGATCCGGGACTAGCGGGGTTTGAGCAGTTCTTC.

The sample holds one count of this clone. The CDR3 region has the DNA TGTGCCAGCAGCGCGGCGGGAGGTTTATACAATGAGCAGTTCTTC. It specifies CASSAAGGLYNEQFF. J is TRBJ2-1 and V is TRBV5-4; TRBD2 agrees at 8 bases. Germline CDR1 SGHNT, CDR2 YYREEE (reference sequence). CDR3 length: 15 amino acids. V lost 4 bases, J lost 4 bases, and 7 bases stayed unmatched.

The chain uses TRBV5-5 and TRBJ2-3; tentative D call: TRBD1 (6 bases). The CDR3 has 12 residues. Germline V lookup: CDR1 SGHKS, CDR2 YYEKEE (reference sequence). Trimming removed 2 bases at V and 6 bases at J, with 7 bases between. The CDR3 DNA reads TGTGCCAGCAGCTTACAGGGTGATACGCAGTATTTT. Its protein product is CASSLQGDTQYF.

CDR3 bases: TGTGCTAGTGGTTTAAACCTGAGGGAGCCCCAGCATTTT. This gives the protein CASGLNLREPQHF. This chain uses TRBV12-5 with TRBJ1-5; D not certain. CDR3 length: 13 residues. CDR1 LGHNT and CDR2 FRNRAP come from the germline V gene. V dropped 3 bases and J dropped 8 bases, with 11 bases sitting between them. Based on the CDR3 plus reference TRBV12-5 and TRBJ1-5, the full variable domain is DARVTQTPRHKVTEMGQEVTMRCQPILGHNTVFWYRQTMMQGLELLAYFRNRAPLDDSGMPKDRFSAEMPDATLATLKIQPSEPRDSAVYFCASGLNLREPQHFGDGTRLSIL.

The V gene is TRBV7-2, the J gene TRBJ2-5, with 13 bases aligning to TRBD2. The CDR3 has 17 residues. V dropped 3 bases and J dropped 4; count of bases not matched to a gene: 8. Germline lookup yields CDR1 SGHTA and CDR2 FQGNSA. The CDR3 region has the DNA TGTGCCAGCAGCTTTCATCCTCGGACTAGCGGGGGAGAGACCCAGTACTTC. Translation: CASSFHPRTSGGETQYF.

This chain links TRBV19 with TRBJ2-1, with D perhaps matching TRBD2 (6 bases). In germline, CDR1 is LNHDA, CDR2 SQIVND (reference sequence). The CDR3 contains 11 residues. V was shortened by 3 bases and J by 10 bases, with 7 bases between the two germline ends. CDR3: CASSIAGEQFF. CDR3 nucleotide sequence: TGTGCCAGTAGTATCGCGGGGGAGCAGTTCTTC.

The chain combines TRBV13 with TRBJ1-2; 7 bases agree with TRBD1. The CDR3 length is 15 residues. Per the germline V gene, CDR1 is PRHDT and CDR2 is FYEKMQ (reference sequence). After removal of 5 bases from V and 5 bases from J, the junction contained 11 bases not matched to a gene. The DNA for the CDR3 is TGTGCCAGCAGCCGCCTAAGACAGGGCTCTTATGGCTACACCTTC. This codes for CASSRLRQGSYGYTF.

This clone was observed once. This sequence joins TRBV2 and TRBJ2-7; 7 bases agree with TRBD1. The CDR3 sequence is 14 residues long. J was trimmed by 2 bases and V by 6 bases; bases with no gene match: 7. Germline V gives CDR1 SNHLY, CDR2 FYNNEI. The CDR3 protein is CASRETGIAYEQYF. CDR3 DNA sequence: TGTGCCAGCAGGGAGACAGGGATCGCCTACGAGCAGTACTTC.

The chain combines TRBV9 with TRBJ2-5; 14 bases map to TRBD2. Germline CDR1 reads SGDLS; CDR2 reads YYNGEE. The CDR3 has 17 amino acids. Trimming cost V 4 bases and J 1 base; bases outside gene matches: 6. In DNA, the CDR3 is TGTGCCAGCAGCCCGACTAGCGGGGGGGCAAGCCAAGAGACCCAGTACTTC. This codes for CASSPTSGGASQETQYF.

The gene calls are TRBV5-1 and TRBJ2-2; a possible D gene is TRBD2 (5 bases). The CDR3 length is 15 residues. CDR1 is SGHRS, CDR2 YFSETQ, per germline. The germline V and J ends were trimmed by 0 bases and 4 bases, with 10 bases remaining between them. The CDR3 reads CASSLGHLATGELFF. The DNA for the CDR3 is TGCGCCAGCAGCTTGGGCCATCTAGCCACCGGGGAGCTGTTTTTT.